The T cell receptor beta chain under discussion was sequenced for a study of shared clonotypes between healthy human individuals. Study-wide results and caveats: Naive subsets usually exceeded memory subsets in estimated richness.

It was CD45RO-negative cells, positively selected for CCR7, that made up naive CD8 cells, with terminally differentiated effector memory CD45RA+ cells excluded. The assay was immunoSEQ multiplex PCR, and TCRdb's table has in-frame clones only and misses some. The table lists roughly 2,000,000 clones, less than 95% of them singletons. Trimming removed 0 bases at V and 9 bases at J, with 12 bases between. Per germline, CDR1 MGHRA and CDR2 YSYEKL. The length of the CDR3 is 15 residues. Regarding this clone: Antigen: not known.

This chain connects TRBV4-1 to TRBJ1-6; no clear D. The source of this sequence is a man aged 18 to 30 in good health. The sequencing input was naive CD8+ T cells sorted from blood. Written as DNA, the CDR3 is TGCGCCAGCAGCCAAGACCCGGGGATGGGTTCACCCCTCCACTTT. Translated: CASSQDPGMGSPLHF.